This T cell receptor (beta chain) was captured in a study of blood T cells in healthy people across ages. Together with a sample-barcoded 5' primer, a J-beta primer mix was included in a second PCR lasting about 7 to 12 cycles. One entry per CDR3 protein, called by TCRdb with MiXCR from the 5' RACE reads. The table records approximately 850,000 distinct CDR3 sequences, about 62% of them present only once. In regard to this clonotype: One end of the junction is discordant with germline, which a read error may explain.

Per the germline V gene, CDR1 is DFQATT and CDR2 is SNEGSKA (reference sequence). CDR3 length: 12 residues. The origin of this receptor is a man younger than 45 in good health. The source material was blood. V gene TRBV20-1 combines with J gene TRBJ1-2, with 9 bases that match TRBD1. CDR3 nucleotide sequence: TGCAGAGCTAGGGACAGGGTCAGTGGCTACACCTTC. It is translated as CRARDRVSGYTF.